These 25 T cell receptor beta chains came from one sample sequenced in a study of regulatory and conventional T cells in RAG deficiency. Profiled with immunoSEQ multiplex PCR; TCRdb holds only in-frame clones, not every one. This table holds fewer than 35,000 clones, 89% found once. These data are also associated with another study on regulatory T cells. That work adds: Primers: 52 TRBV forward and 13 TRBJ reverse.

The source material was CD8+ T cells sorted from blood. The receptor set was obtained from a human donor in good health.

V is TRBV7-9 and J is TRBJ1-1; 10 nucleotides align to TRBD1. The CDR3 runs to 15 residues. Trimming took 2 bases from V and 4 from J; bases not matched to a gene: 4. The germline CDR1 and CDR2 sequences are SEHNR and FQNEAQ (reference sequence). The CDR3 bases are TGTGCCAGCAGCTTACCGACAGGGGGCTTCACTGAAGCTTTCTTT. Its protein product is CASSLPTGGFTEAFF. The whole variable domain, remainder taken from reference TRBV7-9 and TRBJ1-1, is DTGVSQNPRHKITKRGQNVTFRCDPISEHNRLYWYRQTLGQGPEFLTYFQNEAQLEKSRLLSDRFSAERPKGSFSTLEIQRTEQGDSAMYLCASSLPTGGFTEAFFGQGTRLTVV.

This chain links TRBV19 with TRBJ2-2; possibly TRBD2 for D (6 bases). Trimming took off 7 bases at V and 6 bases at J, with 12 bases between the two ends. The CDR3 is made up of 13 amino acids. Germline V gene sequence: CDR1 LNHDA, CDR2 SQIVND (reference sequence). In DNA form, the CDR3 reads TGTGCCAGTAATATCGGGAGATCCGGGGAGCTGTTTTTT. This gives the protein CASNIGRSGELFF.

The chain employs TRBV19 and TRBJ1-4; 7 bases match TRBD1. The CDR3 consists of 15 residues. V trimming: 5 bases; J trimming: 7 bases; junction bases outside the gene matches: 10. CDR1 and CDR2 from the germline V gene are LNHDA and SQIVND (reference sequence). CDR3 loop: CASSSPRQGREKLFF. The CDR3 region has the DNA TGTGCCAGTAGTTCCCCGAGACAGGGCCGTGAAAAACTGTTTTTT.

The V call is TRBV6-5, the J call TRBJ1-5, with D unresolved. The CDR3 sequence is 15 residues long. Deletions cut 0 bases from V and 0 bases from J, with 6 bases between. The V gene's germline CDR1 is MNHEY and CDR2 SVGAGI. CDR3 region: CASSYSGYSNQPQHF. CDR3 nucleotide sequence: TGTGCCAGCAGTTACTCGGGTTATAGCAATCAGCCCCAGCATTTT.

This rearrangement joins TRBV19 to TRBJ1-5, with 10 bases identical to TRBD1. Germline V gene data show CDR1 as LNHDA and CDR2 as SQIVND (reference sequence). Unmatched junction bases numbered 15, after V lost 6 bases and J lost 4 bases. The CDR3 totals 18 residues. Here the CDR3 DNA reads TGTGCCAGTAGACCCATCCCGGGACAGGGGAGTAAGAATCAGCCCCAGCATTTT. Translated, it gives CASRPIPGQGSKNQPQHF.

The V gene is TRBV18, the J gene TRBJ2-1; 7 nucleotides align to TRBD2. CDR1 and CDR2 (germline): KGHSH, LQKENI. The CDR3 totals 17 residues. V was pared by 1 base and J by 4 bases, with 10 bases of the junction left unmatched. CDR3 in DNA: TGTGCCAGCTCACCACTTGTCGGGCGGGAGCCTTACAATGAGCAGTTCTTC. Translating it yields CASSPLVGREPYNEQFF.

The CDR3 coding sequence is TGTGCCAGCAGTGAATCCCGGCGCATGAACACTGAAGCTTTCTTT. Amino acids: CASSESRRMNTEAFF. The genes are TRBV6-1 and TRBJ1-1; D unresolved. Germline V gene sequence: CDR1 MNHNS, CDR2 SASEGT. Trimming removed 2 bases at V and 0 bases at J, with 10 bases between. CDR3 length: 15 residues.

The chain employs TRBV5-1 and TRBJ1-5; 7 nucleotides line up with TRBD1. Germline V gives CDR1 SGHRS, CDR2 YFSETQ. Losses at the gene ends were 3 bases for V and 7 bases for J; bases not matched to a gene: 19. CDR3 size: 18 residues. DNA for the CDR3: TGCGCCAGCAGCTATCTTTCTTGGAGGGGGCGCGTAGTCCAGCCCCAGCATTTT. As protein: CASSYLSWRGRVVQPQHF.

Details on this clone: It is likely a read error, because the conserved phenylalanine at the end of the CDR3 is missing. The chain uses TRBV25-1 and TRBJ1-2; D ambiguous. This CDR3 has 12 amino acids. CDR1 and CDR2 (germline): MGHDK, SYGVNS. The V and J ends lost 1 base and 8 bases respectively, with 8 bases between them. DNA for the CDR3: TGTGCCAGCAGTGAATTCCCTCAGGGCTACACCCTC. As protein: CASSEFPQGYTL.

In DNA, the CDR3 is TGTGCCTGGAGTATGGGGGGCCCGGCCCAGTACTTC. It encodes CAWSMGGPAQYF. This chain uses TRBV30 with TRBJ2-5; D tentatively reads TRBD1 or TRBD2 (6 bases each). The V gene lost 2 bases and the J gene lost 9 bases, with 13 bases spanning the gap. Germline V lookup: CDR1 GTSNPN, CDR2 SVGIG (reference sequence). The CDR3 is 12 residues long.

The rearrangement joins TRBV9 to TRBJ2-2; D is unclear. CDR1 SGDLS and CDR2 YYNGEE come from the germline V gene. The length of the CDR3 is 19 residues. Trimming shortened V by 0 bases and J by 1 base, and 19 bases separated the two germline ends. CDR3 amino acids: CASSVGLPSPTLNTGELFF. CDR3 coding DNA: TGTGCCAGCAGCGTAGGGCTCCCCAGCCCAACCCTGAACACCGGGGAGCTGTTTTTT.

The CDR3: CASSSLQGGYGYTF. CDR3 sequence (DNA): TGTGCCAGCAGCTCACTACAGGGGGGCTATGGCTACACCTTC. J is TRBJ1-2 and V is TRBV28, with 8 bases that match TRBD1. Trimming took 6 bases from V and 4 from J; bases not matched to a gene: 7. Germline V gene lookup returns CDR1 MDHEN and CDR2 SYDVKM. The CDR3 loop spans 14 amino acids.

The genes are TRBV6-1 and TRBJ2-5, with D possibly TRBD2 on 6 matching bases. Germline CDR1 MNHNS, CDR2 SASEGT. The CDR3 totals 15 residues. V was clipped by 4 bases and J by 4 bases, with 16 bases between them. Here the CDR3 DNA reads TGTGCCAGCAGTGTAGGAGGGGTCGTTAGAGAGACCCAGTACTTC. This encodes CASSVGGVVRETQYF.

The chain uses TRBV6-1 and TRBJ1-1, with D perhaps matching TRBD1 (6 bases). The germline gives CDR1 MNHNS, CDR2 SASEGT. Trimming took off 11 bases at V and 2 bases at J, with 12 bases between the two ends. The CDR3 sequence is 12 residues long. For the CDR3, the DNA is TGTGCCGGAAGGACAGCTAACACTGAAGCTTTCTTT. It yields the protein CAGRTANTEAFF.

This chain joins TRBV7-6 and TRBJ1-5; D might be TRBD1 (5 bases). Germline CDR1 reads SGHVS; CDR2 reads FNYEAQ. This CDR3 region has 14 residues. The V end lost 3 bases, the J end lost 4 bases, and 10 bases lay between the germline ends. In DNA, the CDR3 is TGTGCCAGCAGCTTGCCCGGGACGAATCAGCCCCAGCATTTT. As protein: CASSLPGTNQPQHF.

The chain joins TRBV5-6 to TRBJ2-5; 7 bases line up with TRBD2. From germline, CDR1 is SGHDT and CDR2 YYEEEE. This CDR3 contains 15 residues. The J segment lost 1 base and the V segment lost 1 base, leaving 4 bases of the junction unmatched. The CDR3 coding sequence is TGTGCCAGCAGCTTGTTAGGGAGGGGCCAAGAGACCCAGTACTTC. As protein: CASSLLGRGQETQYF. Drawing the rest from reference TRBV5-6 and TRBJ2-5, the complete variable domain is DAGVTQSPTHLIKTRGQQVTLRCSPKSGHDTVSWYQQALGQGPQFIFQYYEEEERQRGNFPDRFSGHQFPNYSSELNVNALLLGDSALYLCASSLLGRGQETQYFGPGTRLLVL.

The chain recombines TRBV5-4 with TRBJ2-7, with D possibly being TRBD1 or TRBD2 (6 bases each). Germline V gives CDR1 SGHNT, CDR2 YYREEE (reference sequence). This CDR3 is built from 13 residues. Trimming removed 4 bases at V and 7 bases at J, with 15 bases between. In nucleotides, the CDR3 is TGTGCCAGCAGCCTAGGGGGGCGTCGGGAGCAGTACTTC. Its protein is CASSLGGRREQYF.

A note on this clone: This CDR3 is also generated by other DNA sequences in the sample. This chain joins TRBV5-8 and TRBJ2-7, with D possibly TRBD1 on 5 matching bases. Trimming shortened V by 5 bases and J by 4 bases, and 16 bases separated the two germline ends. This CDR3 comprises 14 residues. Germline CDR1 SGHTS, CDR2 YDEGEE. The CDR3 here is CASSRTQGAYEQYF. The CDR3 DNA sequence: TGTGCCAGCAGTAGGACCCAAGGGGCATACGAGCAGTACTTC.

The chain couples TRBV15 to TRBJ1-1, with 8 bases identical to TRBD1. Trimming at V came to 3 bases and at J to 3 bases, leaving 6 bases not matched to a gene. Germline V gene lookup returns CDR1 LNHNV and CDR2 YYDKDF (reference sequence). This CDR3 has 15 residues. This CDR3 reads CATSSRTGGDTEAFF. As DNA, the CDR3 is TGTGCCACCAGCAGCCGAACAGGGGGAGACACTGAAGCTTTCTTT. The full variable domain, with the rest looked up from reference TRBV15 and TRBJ1-1, is DAMVIQNPRYQVTQFGKPVTLSCSQTLNHNVMYWYQQKSSQAPKLLFHYYDKDFNNEADTPDNFQSRRPNTSFCFLDIRSPGLGDTAMYLCATSSRTGGDTEAFFGQGTRLTVV.

CDR3 loop: CAINRGHTGELFF. The CDR3 nucleotides are TGCGCCATCAACAGGGGGCACACCGGGGAGCTGTTTTTT. The rearrangement links TRBV10-1 to TRBJ2-2; TRBD1 aligns across 9 bases. The CDR3 extends over 13 amino acids. Trimming removed 10 bases from V and 3 bases from J; junction bases left unmatched: 3. CDR1 WNHNN and CDR2 SYGVQD come from the germline V gene (reference sequence).

V and J are TRBV12-5 and TRBJ2-7; TRBD1 aligns across 8 bases. The germline CDR1 and CDR2 sequences are LGHNT and FRNRAP. This CDR3 is 14 amino acids long. Trimming removed 1 base from V and 6 bases from J; junction bases left unmatched: 5. The CDR3 protein is CASGLASGQGEQYF. In DNA form, the CDR3 reads TGTGCTAGTGGTTTGGCAAGTGGACAGGGCGAGCAGTACTTC. The whole variable domain, filled in from reference TRBV12-5 and TRBJ2-7, reads DARVTQTPRHKVTEMGQEVTMRCQPILGHNTVFWYRQTMMQGLELLAYFRNRAPLDDSGMPKDRFSAEMPDATLATLKIQPSEPRDSAVYFCASGLASGQGEQYFGPGTRLTVT.

The genes are TRBV27 and TRBJ2-3; 9 positions agree with TRBD2. From germline, CDR1 is MNHEY and CDR2 SMNVEV (reference sequence). J lost 0 bases, V lost 3 bases, and 13 bases had no gene match. The CDR3 extends over 19 amino acids. Here the CDR3 reads CASSFQRVLSGGSTDTQYF. As DNA, the CDR3 is TGTGCCAGCAGTTTCCAGCGGGTTCTGAGCGGGGGGAGCACAGATACGCAGTATTTT.

The chain has TRBV5-6 and TRBJ2-7; 12 positions match TRBD2. The germline V gene has CDR1 SGHDT and CDR2 YYEEEE. The CDR3 runs 15 residues. The V segment lost 4 bases and the J segment 7 bases; nucleotides outside the gene matches: 9. The CDR3 loop reads CASSVSTSGSEEQYF. The CDR3 DNA reads as TGTGCCAGCAGCGTATCGACTAGCGGGAGTGAAGAGCAGTACTTC.

The chain recombines TRBV29-1 with TRBJ1-1, with TRBD1 matching over 10 bases. Germline V CDR1 and CDR2: SQVTM, ANQGSEA. The CDR3 consists of 14 residues. Germline trimming cut 6 bases from V and 0 bases from J; bases unmatched to any gene: 4. The CDR3 here is CSVKDRGLNTEAFF. The CDR3 DNA sequence: TGCAGCGTCAAGGACAGGGGGTTGAACACTGAAGCTTTCTTT.

V gene TRBV5-1 combines with J gene TRBJ1-1; no reliable D call. Trimming removed 0 bases from V and 1 base from J, with 4 bases in between. The length of the CDR3 is 13 residues. The germline gives CDR1 SGHRS, CDR2 YFSETQ. CDR3 sequence reads: CASSLAWNTEAFF. As DNA, the CDR3 is TGCGCCAGCAGCTTGGCCTGGAACACTGAAGCTTTCTTT.